A selection of T cell receptor beta chains follows, all from one sample in a study of technical replicates of blood from a handful of donors. Generated by immunoSEQ multiplex PCR, the TCRdb table keeps only in-frame clones and is missing some. The sample includes about 88,000 clones, 85% to 95% seen only once; the top ten take around 0.3%. The sequenced sample was T cells isolated from PBMCs. The origin of the receptors is a human donor in good health. CDR3s include the opening cysteine and the closing phenylalanine or tryptophan. D genes are given only for firm matches. Clone size appears in some rows only: once, few, many, or a class for an expanded clone.

j_call v_call d_call clone_size cdr3_aa cdr3_nt
TRBJ2-1 TRBV13 TRBD2 . CASSPPLGSGSNFNEQFF TGTGCCAGCAGCCCCCCCCTAGGGAGCGGGAGCAACTTCAATGAGCAGTTCTTC
TRBJ2-1 TRBV25-1 . . CASSESSGVSNEQFF TGTGCCAGCAGTGAATCTTCCGGGGTGAGCAATGAGCAGTTCTTC
TRBJ1-1 TRBV5-1 . . CASSLGHRGTEAFF TGCGCCAGCAGCTTGGGACATAGGGGAACTGAAGCTTTCTTT
TRBJ2-7 TRBV27 . . CASSPGIFSYEQYF TGTGCCAGCAGTCCGGGAATATTCTCCTACGAGCAGTACTTC
TRBJ2-1 TRBV4-3 TRBD2 . CASSQMSGRSSYNEQFF TGCGCCAGCAGCCAAATGAGCGGGAGAAGCTCCTACAATGAGCAGTTCTTC
TRBJ1-4 TRBV5-1 . once CASSLGDSATNEKLFF TGCGCCAGCAGCTTGGGGGACTCTGCAACTAATGAAAAACTGTTTTTT
TRBJ1-2 TRBV5-6 . . CASSLEQALNYGYTF TGTGCCAGCAGCTTGGAACAGGCCCTTAACTATGGCTACACCTTC
TRBJ2-2 TRBV7-8 . . CASSLSRGSGELFF TGTGCCAGCAGCTTATCAAGGGGGAGCGGGGAGCTGTTTTTT
TRBJ1-3 TRBV5-1 . . CASRGESGNTIYF TGCGCCAGCAGAGGGGAATCTGGAAACACCATATATTTT
TRBJ2-4 TRBV25-1 . . CASRDRGGDIQYF TGTGCCAGCAGAGACAGGGGAGGGGACATTCAGTACTTC
TRBJ2-7 TRBV27 . . CASSSTPGMAYEQYF TGTGCCAGCAGTTCCACCCCGGGTATGGCCTACGAGCAGTACTTC
TRBJ1-1 TRBV6-1 . . CASSEWGPGGTEAFF TGTGCCAGCAGTGAATGGGGCCCCGGAGGGACTGAAGCTTTCTTT
TRBJ2-1 TRBV28 . . CASSLLGRTNHNEQFF TGTGCCAGCAGTTTATTAGGCCGGACTAACCACAATGAGCAGTTCTTC
TRBJ2-1 TRBV10-3 TRBD2 . CAISLAGQSSYNEQFF TGTGCCATCAGTCTAGCGGGGCAGAGCTCCTACAATGAGCAGTTCTTC
TRBJ1-2 TRBV7-3 . . CASSPSQGYGYTF TGTGCCAGCAGCCCGTCACAGGGCTATGGCTACACCTTC
TRBJ1-5 TRBV10-3 . once CAISEEGRQPQHF TGTGCCATCAGTGAGGAGGGGAGGCAGCCCCAGCATTTT
TRBJ2-1 TRBV7-9 TRBD2 . CASSLVAGEGNEQFF TGTGCCAGCAGCTTAGTGGCGGGAGAGGGGAATGAGCAGTTCTTC
TRBJ2-4 TRBV11-2 TRBD1 . CASSTVTGTDVGIQYF TGTGCCAGCAGCACAGTAACCGGGACAGACGTCGGCATTCAGTACTTC
TRBJ2-2 TRBV4-1 . . CASSQAPQGELFF TGCGCCAGCAGCCAAGCCCCCCAGGGGGAGCTGTTTTTT
TRBJ2-1 TRBV19 . . CASRVPSSYNEQFF TGTGCCAGTAGGGTCCCTAGCTCCTACAATGAGCAGTTCTTC
TRBJ1-2 TRBV7-8 . . CASSGRGGDGYTF TGTGCCAGCAGCGGCCGAGGGGGAGATGGCTACACCTTC
TRBJ1-1 TRBV19 TRBD1 . CASSVLTGDTEAFF TGTGCCAGTAGTGTACTAACAGGGGACACTGAAGCTTTCTTT
TRBJ2-1 TRBV27 TRBD1 . CASSRDREIYNEQFF TGTGCCAGCAGCAGGGACAGAGAAATCTACAATGAGCAGTTCTTC
TRBJ2-1 TRBV2 TRBD2 once CASRKSGSSYNEQFF TGTGCCAGCAGGAAGAGCGGGAGCTCCTACAATGAGCAGTTCTTC
TRBJ2-1 TRBV11-2 . . CASKQGNNEQFF TGTGCCAGCAAGCAGGGAAACAATGAGCAGTTCTTC
TRBJ2-7 TRBV4-1 TRBD2 . CASSQDLAGVFYEQYF TGCGCCAGCAGCCAAGATCTAGCGGGAGTGTTCTACGAGCAGTACTTC
TRBJ2-5 TRBV6-5 . . CASSSGETQYF TGTGCCAGCAGTTCCGGAGAGACCCAGTACTTC
TRBJ2-3 TRBV5-1 TRBD2 once CASSLRSGRSTDTQYF TGCGCCAGCAGCTTGAGGTCCGGGAGGAGCACAGATACGCAGTATTTT
TRBJ2-7 TRBV10-2 TRBD1 . CASSEGTVEQYF TGCGCCAGCAGTGAGGGGACAGTCGAGCAGTACTTC
TRBJ1-1 TRBV6-5 TRBD1 . CASTTGGGGTEAFF TGTGCCAGCACTACAGGGGGCGGAGGCACTGAAGCTTTCTTT
TRBJ1-4 TRBV28 . . CASSLYSPATNEKLFF TGTGCCAGCAGTTTATACAGCCCTGCAACTAATGAAAAACTGTTTTTT
TRBJ2-1 TRBV6-6 . . CASSSSSPSYNEQFF TGTGCCAGCAGTTCTAGCAGTCCTTCCTACAATGAGCAGTTCTTC
TRBJ1-2 TRBV9 . . CASSVSDYHYGYTF TGTGCCAGCAGCGTCTCAGACTACCACTATGGCTACACCTTC
TRBJ2-5 TRBV19 TRBD2 . CASRRLAGNQETQYF TGTGCCAGTCGTAGACTAGCGGGAAATCAAGAGACCCAGTACTTC
TRBJ2-7 TRBV5-4 . . CASSSGGWTEQYF TGTGCCAGCAGCTCAGGGGGGTGGACCGAGCAGTACTTC
TRBJ2-7 TRBV4-1 TRBD2 . CASSHLTSATYEQYF TGCGCCAGCAGCCATCTGACTAGCGCAACCTACGAGCAGTACTTC
TRBJ1-2 TRBV20-1 TRBD1 . CSAIRTGGAPF TGCAGTGCTATCCGGACAGGGGGCGCCCCTTTC
TRBJ2-7 TRBV11-1 . few CASSLSAGLGYEQYF TGTGCCAGCAGCTTAAGTGCAGGGCTTGGATACGAGCAGTACTTC
TRBJ2-7 TRBV19 . . CASSIGDSNLYEQYF TGTGCCAGTAGTATTGGGGACTCGAACTTATACGAGCAGTACTTC
TRBJ1-1 TRBV5-1 TRBD1 . CASRQTGGVTEAFF TGCGCCAGCAGGCAAACAGGGGGCGTCACTGAAGCTTTCTTT
TRBJ2-5 TRBV12-5 . . CASGFRVSETQYF TGTGCTAGTGGTTTCAGGGTTTCAGAGACCCAGTACTTC
TRBJ1-1 TRBV7-3 . . CASSLGANTEAFF TGTGCCAGCAGCTTAGGGGCTAACACTGAAGCTTTCTTT
TRBJ2-2 TRBV6-5 . . CASSYGSGELFF TGTGCCAGCAGTTATGGGAGCGGGGAGCTGTTTTTT
TRBJ2-5 TRBV27 . . CASKSASFEPQETQYF TGTGCCAGCAAGTCCGCTAGCTTTGAACCCCAAGAGACCCAGTACTTC
TRBJ1-3 TRBV19 . . CASSRLSSGNTIYF TGTGCCAGTTCCCGCCTTAGCTCTGGAAACACCATATATTTT
TRBJ1-5 TRBV5-1 . . CASSLLAKDQPQHF TGCGCCAGCAGCTTGTTAGCCAAAGATCAGCCCCAGCATTTT
TRBJ1-1 TRBV28 TRBD1 . CASSITGDTEAFF TGTGCCAGCAGTATTACAGGGGACACTGAAGCTTTCTTT
TRBJ2-1 TRBV7-2 . . CASSYAGVSGVPIRQFF TGTGCCAGCAGCTATGCAGGGGTGTCCGGGGTCCCAATAAGGCAGTTCTTC
TRBJ2-7 TRBV7-2 . . CASSPTYEQYF TGTGCCAGCAGCCCGACTTACGAGCAGTACTTC